This TCR beta chain was profiled in a study of blood T cells in healthy people across ages. This clonotype was counted a few times. It was with a sample-barcoded 5' primer and a J-beta primer mix that a second PCR of roughly 7 to 12 cycles was run. Every cDNA molecule carried a tag from a template-switch adaptor bearing 12 random nucleotides. Via MiXCR, TCRdb re-called the 5' RACE reads, giving one row per CDR3 protein. The data show more than 650,000 distinct CDR3 sequences, around a fifth seen once. Caucasian individuals from Russia who were healthy and aged 6 to 90 acted as donors. Germline-derived CDR1 and CDR2 are KGHDR and SFDVKD. The length of the CDR3 is 13 residues. Trimming shortened V by 7 bases and J by 1 base, and 8 bases separated the two germline ends.

Sequenced material: blood. The V and J genes are TRBV24-1 and TRBJ2-3; possibly TRBD1 for D (6 bases). This TCR came from a man aged 65 to 79 in good health. CDR3 sequence reads: CATSRTGTDTQYF. The CDR3 DNA follows: TGTGCCACCAGCAGGACAGGCACAGATACGCAGTATTTT.